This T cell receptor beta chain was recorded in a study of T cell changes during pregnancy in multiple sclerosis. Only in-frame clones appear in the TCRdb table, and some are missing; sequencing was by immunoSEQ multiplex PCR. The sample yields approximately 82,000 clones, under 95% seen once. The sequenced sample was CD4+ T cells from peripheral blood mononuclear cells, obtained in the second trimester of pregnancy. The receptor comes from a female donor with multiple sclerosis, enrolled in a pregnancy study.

Here the CDR3 DNA reads TGTGCCAGCAGCTTTGACAGTTACTCATACGAGCAGTACTTC. Its protein is CASSFDSYSYEQYF. This sequence joins TRBV7-2 and TRBJ2-7, with D possibly matching TRBD1 (5 bases). The germline CDR1 and CDR2 sequences are SGHTA and FQGNSA. V lost 3 bases and J lost 4, with 13 bases in between. This CDR3 has 14 residues.